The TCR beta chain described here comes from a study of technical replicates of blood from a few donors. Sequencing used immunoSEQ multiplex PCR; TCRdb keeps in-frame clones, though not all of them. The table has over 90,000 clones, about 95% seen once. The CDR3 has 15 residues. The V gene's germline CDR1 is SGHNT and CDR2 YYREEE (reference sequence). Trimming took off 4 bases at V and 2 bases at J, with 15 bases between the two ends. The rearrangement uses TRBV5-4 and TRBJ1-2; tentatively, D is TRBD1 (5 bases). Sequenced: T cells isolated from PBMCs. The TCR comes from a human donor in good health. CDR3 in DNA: TGTGCCAGCAGCCCGCGGCCGGACATAAACTATGGCTACACCTTC. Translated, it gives CASSPRPDINYGYTF.